A selection of T cell receptor beta chains follows, all from one sample in a study of T cell responses to AZD1222 COVID-19 vaccine. TCRdb keeps only in-frame clones here, not all; method: immunoSEQ multiplex PCR. The data hold around 160,000 clones, with just over 90% observed a single time. The sample was peripheral blood, taken on day 0 of MenACWY control vaccination. These receptors originate from an adult in good health. Both conserved end residues are part of each CDR3. Each record gives: V gene, CDR3 protein.

>TRBV18
CASSPPGSLGSGNTIYF
>TRBV5-6
CASSLGQVTYEQYF
>TRBV6-5
CASGRTSTDTQYF
>TRBV11-2
CASSLRTANEKLFF
>TRBV30
CAWSVNYGYTF
>TRBV6-5
CAVLVSNTGELFF
>TRBV3-1/TRBV3-2
CASSQQYEQYF
>TRBV10-2
CASSDEGYEQYF
>TRBV9
CASSVELAGEQYF
>TRBV2
CASSASGMPNTEAFF
>TRBV7-9
CASRGGETQYF
>TRBV27
CASSSGGLGTQYF
>TRBV3-1/TRBV3-2
CASSQLKRERSNEQFF
>TRBV6-6
CASTLGRGAMNTEAFF
>TRBV5-1
CASEAGGKLFF
>TRBV29-1
CSVAITDRMNTEAFF
>TRBV24-1
CATSGQGNQPQHF
>TRBV3-1/TRBV3-2
CASSPTTSGGAETQYF
>TRBV2
CASSRSSTVTTNEKLFF
>TRBV19
CASRMDRGLEAFF
>TRBV27
CASKPTTRNYGYTF
>TRBV6-1
CASSEEVPPVAFF
>TRBV6-6
CASSQLGQSRGYTF
>TRBV7-8
CASSLDSSYEQYF
>TRBV7-6
CASSFSPQGAGFSYNEQFF
>TRBV13
CASSYGQGLTEAFF
>TRBV5-1
CASARTGDSPLHF
>TRBV6-5
CASRAMGGRGYGYTF
>TRBV30
CAWSGDRSSSYEQYF
>TRBV4-2
CASSQDRATNEKLFF
>TRBV12-5
CASGFGVYTGELFF
>TRBV13
CASSLFSDRWNTEAFF
>TRBV7-9
CASSLGASRQPQHF
>TRBV25-1
CASSATMSYGYTF
>TRBV6-5
CASSLQDRGGYGYTF
>TRBV19
CASSPDGTEAFF
>TRBV2
CASRGAHGGQPQHF
>TRBV28
CASKPSGREAGELFF